These 24 T cell receptor beta chains share one sample of origin, sequenced in a study of blood T cells in healthy people across ages. Using a J-beta primer mix together with a sample-barcoded 5' primer, a second PCR was run for roughly 7 to 11 cycles. TCRdb ran MiXCR on the 5' RACE reads and lists one entry per CDR3 protein. The data contain more than 800,000 distinct CDR3 sequences, around 43% of them singletons. The sample comprised blood. These receptors were taken from a woman between 55 and 75 years old in good health.

V and J are TRBV6-1 and TRBJ2-1, with 7 positions matching TRBD1. The CDR3 consists of 17 residues. The junction had 14 bases not matched to a gene; V was cut back by 2 bases and J by 7 bases. CDR1 is MNHNS, CDR2 SASEGT, per germline. CDR3 sequence: CASSEYGDDLQGNEQFF. In DNA form, the CDR3 reads TGTGCCAGCAGTGAATATGGGGACGACTTACAGGGGAATGAGCAGTTCTTC.

This clonotype was detected only a few times. The chain links TRBV13 to TRBJ2-1; D ambiguous. V was cut by 5 bases and J by 7 bases, with 12 bases left in between. CDR1 and CDR2 from the germline V gene are PRHDT and FYEKMQ (reference sequence). This CDR3 is built from 13 residues. CDR3 in DNA: TGTGCCAGCAGCCGGACGAAGGGTAATGAGCAGTTCTTC. Its translation: CASSRTKGNEQFF.

The genes are TRBV9 and TRBJ2-2; D not resolved. V dropped 0 bases and J dropped 4 bases, with 4 bases sitting between them. The length of the CDR3 is 13 residues. Germline CDR1 reads SGDLS; CDR2 reads YYNGEE. The CDR3, as DNA: TGTGCCAGCAGCGTAGGCGCCACCGGGGAGCTGTTTTTT. This encodes CASSVGATGELFF.

J is TRBJ2-3 and V is TRBV4-1; TRBD2 aligns across 12 bases. This CDR3 is 18 amino acids long. Germline V gives CDR1 MGHRA, CDR2 YSYEKL. Unmatched junction bases numbered 6, after V lost 2 bases and J lost 0 bases. CDR3 residues: CASSQLAGGLTSTDTQYF. Here the CDR3 DNA reads TGCGCCAGCAGCCAACTAGCGGGAGGGCTTACGAGCACAGATACGCAGTATTTT.

This sequence joins TRBV4-2 and TRBJ2-7, with TRBD2 identical over 10 bases. Germline CDR1 is LGHNA and CDR2 is YNFKEQ. The CDR3 sequence is 15 residues long. Trimming took 4 bases from V and 2 from J; bases not matched to a gene: 5. CDR3 in amino acids: CASSPLAGEPYEQYF. CDR3 in DNA: TGTGCCAGCAGCCCTCTAGCGGGAGAACCCTACGAGCAGTACTTC.

This clonotype showed up just a few times. V usage is TRBV10-2 and J usage is TRBJ2-5; no clear D. This CDR3 contains 12 residues. Trimming shortened V by 6 bases and J by 4 bases, and 9 bases separated the two germline ends. Germline values: CDR1 WSHSY, CDR2 SAAADI. The CDR3 reads CASRFRRETQYF. Written as DNA, the CDR3 is TGCGCCAGCAGGTTCCGGCGAGAGACCCAGTACTTC.

The CDR3 spells CASSTGLDEQYF. DNA for the CDR3: TGTGCCAGCAGCACTGGACTAGACGAGCAGTACTTC. The chain recombines TRBV7-9 with TRBJ2-7, with 7 bases matching TRBD2. The CDR3 consists of 12 residues. Germline-derived CDR1 and CDR2 are SEHNR and FQNEAQ (reference sequence). With V trimmed by 5 bases and J by 5 bases, 3 bases remained unmatched.

This sequence joins TRBV6-2 or TRBV6-3 and TRBJ2-3; 7 bases line up with TRBD2. J gave up 0 bases and V 2 bases, and 8 bases lay outside the gene matches. This CDR3 has 17 residues. In germline, CDR1 is MNHEY, CDR2 SVGEGT. The chain's CDR3 is CASSYPLLADSTDTQYF. The CDR3 DNA is TGTGCCAGCAGTTACCCCCTCCTAGCGGATAGCACAGATACGCAGTATTTT.

This chain joins TRBV4-1 and TRBJ2-3, with 10 bases lining up with TRBD2. V shed 1 base and J 3 bases; nucleotides not matched to a gene: 4. The CDR3 is 16 amino acids. Germline CDR1 MGHRA, CDR2 YSYEKL. In nucleotides, the CDR3 is TGCGCCAGCAGCCAAGTCCCTAGCGGGAGAACAGATACGCAGTATTTT. This codes for CASSQVPSGRTDTQYF.

A few counts support this clonotype. This chain connects TRBV29-1 to TRBJ1-1; the D is unclear. CDR1 SQVTM and CDR2 ANQGSEA come from the germline V gene. V was clipped by 7 bases and J by 0 bases, with 9 bases between them. The CDR3 is 12 amino acids. Here the CDR3 reads CSAGRLNTEAFF. The CDR3 DNA is TGCAGCGCCGGACGCTTGAACACTGAAGCTTTCTTT.

V gene TRBV29-1 combines with J gene TRBJ2-1, with D unresolved. Germline V gives CDR1 SQVTM, CDR2 ANQGSEA. V dropped 4 bases and J dropped 6 bases, with 10 bases sitting between them. The CDR3 is 12 residues long. CDR3 bases: TGCAGCGTTGGACAAGATTCCAATGAGCAGTTCTTC. Encoded protein: CSVGQDSNEQFF.

This clonotype came up a few times. The V call is TRBV20-1, the J call TRBJ2-1, with 9 bases fitting TRBD2. The junction had 9 bases not matched to a gene; V was cut back by 8 bases and J by 4 bases. CDR3 length: 14 residues. Germline V gene lookup returns CDR1 DFQATT and CDR2 SNEGSKA (reference sequence). The CDR3, as DNA: TGCAGTCCCTCCCTAGCGGGAACGTACAATGAGCAGTTCTTC. Amino acid sequence: CSPSLAGTYNEQFF.

V and J are TRBV28 and TRBJ2-7, with D possibly TRBD2 on 5 matching bases. With 10 bases removed from V and 6 bases from J, the gap between germline ends came to 25 bases. This CDR3 has 15 amino acids. Germline V CDR1 and CDR2: MDHEN, SYDVKM. The CDR3 DNA is TGTGCCACCCGACCCCCGAGCGGAGACGCTTCCGAGCAGTACTTC. Translation: CATRPPSGDASEQYF. The complete variable domain, with remaining parts taken from reference TRBV28 and TRBJ2-7, reads DVKVTQSSRYLVKRTGEKVFLECVQDMDHENMFWYRQDPGLGLRLIYFSYDVKMKEKGDIPEGYSVSREKKERFSLILESASTNQTSMYLCATRPPSGDASEQYFGPGTRLTVT.

This clonotype was seen a few times. The chain recombines TRBV29-1 with TRBJ1-2, with D possibly matching TRBD1 (5 bases). There are 11 residues in the CDR3. Trimming pared 2 bases from V and 6 bases from J, leaving 7 bases between. Germline CDR1 is SQVTM and CDR2 is ANQGSEA. As DNA, the CDR3 is TGCAGCGTTGAACGGGGGAATGGCTACACCTTC. Translation gives CSVERGNGYTF.

This clonotype has more than one count but fewer than ten. The chain couples TRBV2 to TRBJ2-1; 10 nucleotides align to TRBD1. Trimming removed 7 bases from V and 4 bases from J; junction bases left unmatched: 7. From germline, CDR1 is SNHLY and CDR2 FYNNEI. This CDR3 has 15 amino acids. The CDR3 region has the DNA TGTGCCAGCACCCAGACAGGGGGCGCATACAATGAGCAGTTCTTC. Translation: CASTQTGGAYNEQFF. The full variable domain, its missing parts supplied by reference TRBV2 and TRBJ2-1, is EPEVTQTPSHQVTQMGQEVILRCVPISNHLYFYWYRQILGQKVEFLVSFYNNEISEKSEIFDDQFSVERPDGSNFTLKIRSTKLEDSAMYFCASTQTGGAYNEQFFGPGTRLTVL.

CDR3 sequence: CSVAGQSSYEQYF. The CDR3 DNA reads as TGCAGCGTTGCGGGCCAGAGCTCCTACGAGCAGTACTTC. The V gene is TRBV29-1, the J gene TRBJ2-7; D unclear. This CDR3 has 13 amino acids. Trimming removed 4 bases from V and 0 bases from J, with 10 bases in between. Germline loops: CDR1 SQVTM, CDR2 ANQGSEA.

This clonotype was recorded at least ten times. CDR3 sequence reads: CASSSSGSSYNEQFF. CDR3 nucleotides: TGCGCCAGCAGCTCTAGCGGGAGCTCCTACAATGAGCAGTTCTTC. V and J are TRBV5-1 and TRBJ2-1, with TRBD2 matching 10 bases. Germline CDR1 reads SGHRS; CDR2 reads YFSETQ. The CDR3 is 15 residues long. Germline trimming cut 3 bases from V and 0 bases from J; bases unmatched to any gene: 0. Full variable domain (remainder filled in from reference TRBV5-1 and TRBJ2-1): KAGVTQTPRYLIKTRGQQVTLSCSPISGHRSVSWYQQTPGQGLQFLFEYFSETQRNKGNFPGRFSGRQFSNSRSEMNVSTLELGDSALYLCASSSSGSSYNEQFFGPGTRLTVL.

This clonotype came up a few times. The gene calls are TRBV5-1 and TRBJ2-7, with D tentatively TRBD1 (5 bases). The CDR3 loop spans 14 amino acids. The germline V gene has CDR1 SGHRS and CDR2 YFSETQ. The V gene lost 1 base and the J gene lost 4 bases, with 12 bases spanning the gap. The CDR3 DNA is TGCGCCAGCAGCTTGTATACAGGTGCTTACGAGCAGTACTTC. Its protein is CASSLYTGAYEQYF.

This clonotype has only a few counts. The chain couples TRBV29-1 to TRBJ2-7; D possibly corresponds to TRBD1 (6 bases). Trimming removed 7 bases from V and 0 bases from J, with 22 bases in between. The CDR3 is made up of 16 amino acids. CDR1 and CDR2 from the germline V gene are SQVTM and ANQGSEA. Here the CDR3 DNA reads TGCAGCGCTGCGCACGACAGGACCCGGTCCTCCTACGAGCAGTACTTC. Residues: CSAAHDRTRSSYEQYF.

Turning to this clonotype: A much larger clone differs from this one at a single base, so this may be a read error. The genes are TRBV6-5 and TRBJ2-7, with 7 bases identical to TRBD1. J was trimmed by 10 bases and V by 2 bases; bases with no gene match: 11. The CDR3 runs 14 residues. Germline V gene data show CDR1 as MNHEY and CDR2 as SVGAGI. This CDR3 reads CASSYKTGRSSQYF. The CDR3 nucleotides are TGTGCCAGCAGTTACAAGACAGGGCGGAGCAGTCAGTACTTC.

This clonotype was recorded a few times. This chain uses TRBV4-2 with TRBJ2-1, with 11 positions matching TRBD2. Germline CDR1 LGHNA, CDR2 YNFKEQ. This CDR3 is 16 amino acids long. V dropped 2 bases and J dropped 4; count of bases not matched to a gene: 4. CDR3 in DNA: TGTGCCAGCAGCCAATACGGGACTAGCGGATACAATGAGCAGTTCTTC. Translation: CASSQYGTSGYNEQFF.

V and J are TRBV25-1 and TRBJ2-1; 10 positions match TRBD1. The CDR3 runs 17 residues. The ends lost 2 bases at V and 7 bases at J; junction bases unmatched: 11. The germline CDR1 and CDR2 sequences are MGHDK and SYGVNS. This CDR3 is CASSESLTGGNRNEQFF. CDR3 DNA sequence: TGTGCCAGCAGTGAAAGCCTGACAGGGGGCAACAGGAATGAGCAGTTCTTC.

This chain connects TRBV20-1 to TRBJ2-7, with 9 bases identical to TRBD2. The V gene's germline CDR1 is DFQATT and CDR2 SNEGSKA (reference sequence). V lost 2 bases, J lost 1 base, and 6 bases stayed unmatched. The CDR3 has 15 residues. CDR3 DNA sequence: TGCAGTGCTAGAAGTTCTAGCGGGGCGTCCTACGAGCAGTACTTC. This encodes CSARSSSGASYEQYF.

In DNA form, the CDR3 reads TGTGCCAGCCGATCCAGGACAGTCCCCTACGAGCAGTACTTC. It is translated as CASRSRTVPYEQYF. The rearrangement uses TRBV6-1 and TRBJ2-7; D perhaps matches TRBD1 (6 bases). CDR3 length: 14 residues. CDR1 and CDR2 (germline): MNHNS, SASEGT. V was pared by 8 bases and J by 2 bases, with 16 bases between.